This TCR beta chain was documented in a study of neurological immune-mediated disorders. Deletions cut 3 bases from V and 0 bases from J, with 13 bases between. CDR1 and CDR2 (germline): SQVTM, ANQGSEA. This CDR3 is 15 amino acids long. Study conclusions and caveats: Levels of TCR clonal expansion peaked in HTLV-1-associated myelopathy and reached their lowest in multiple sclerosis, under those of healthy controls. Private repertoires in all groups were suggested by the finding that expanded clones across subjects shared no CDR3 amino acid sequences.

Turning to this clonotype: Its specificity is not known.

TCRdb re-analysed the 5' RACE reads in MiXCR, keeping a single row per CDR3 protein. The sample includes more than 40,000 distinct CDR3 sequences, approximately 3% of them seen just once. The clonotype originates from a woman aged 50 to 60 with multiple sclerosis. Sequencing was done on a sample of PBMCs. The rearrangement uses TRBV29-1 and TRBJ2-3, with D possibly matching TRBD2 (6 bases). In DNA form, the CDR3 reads TGCAGCGTTGATTCGGTAGCGGCTAGCACAGATACGCAGTATTTT. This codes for CSVDSVAASTDTQYF.